The 6 T cell receptor beta chains listed next were all sequenced from one sample in a study of blood T cell repertoires in COVID-19. Using immunoSEQ multiplex PCR, the repertoire was profiled, and TCRdb retains in-frame clones only, with some absent. This table holds 100,000 to 150,000 clones, roughly 90% found once. Input material: peripheral blood. All receptors come from a man aged 50-60 years with acute or convalescent COVID-19.

V and J are TRBV24-1 and TRBJ2-2, with TRBD1 matching 8 bases. J was trimmed by 4 bases and V by 0 bases; bases with no gene match: 6. Germline CDR1 is KGHDR and CDR2 is SFDVKD. This CDR3 contains 17 residues. CDR3 nucleotides: TGTGCCACCAGTGATTTGAGACAGGGGTGGTCCACCGGGGAGCTGTTTTTT. This encodes CATSDLRQGWSTGELFF.

The chain employs TRBV9 and TRBJ1-6, with D maybe TRBD1 (6 bases). CDR1 is SGDLS and CDR2 is YYNGEE in the germline V gene. With 0 bases removed from V and 10 bases from J, the gap between germline ends came to 14 bases. This CDR3 region has 15 residues. CDR3 coding DNA: TGTGCCAGCAGCGTAGAAGGCAGGGGATACTCACCCCTCCACTTT. It codes for CASSVEGRGYSPLHF.

The gene calls are TRBV7-9 and TRBJ1-6; D uncertain. The CDR3 is 12 residues long. CDR1 SEHNR and CDR2 FQNEAQ come from the germline V gene (reference sequence). Between the trimmed V and J ends, which lost 5 bases and 16 bases, there was a span of 15 bases. This CDR3 is CASSIGTAGLHF. The CDR3 nucleotides are TGTGCCAGCAGCATTGGAACCGCGGGACTCCACTTT.

The chain links TRBV30 to TRBJ1-6, with TRBD1 as a possible D gene (5 bases). The germline gives CDR1 GTSNPN, CDR2 SVGIG (reference sequence). The V and J ends lost 5 bases and 0 bases respectively, with 14 bases between them. The CDR3 covers 16 residues. The CDR3 nucleotides read TGTGCCTGGCAATACGACAGAAGCTCCTATAATTCACCCCTCCACTTT. Translated: CAWQYDRSSYNSPLHF.

This chain connects TRBV5-1 to TRBJ1-2, with TRBD1 as a possible D gene (6 bases). Germline V lookup: CDR1 SGHRS, CDR2 YFSETQ. Trimming removed 0 bases at V and 0 bases at J, with 12 bases between. The CDR3 consists of 16 residues. In nucleotides, the CDR3 is TGCGCCAGCAGCTTGGAAGGGGGTCTAGCTAACTATGGCTACACCTTC. As protein: CASSLEGGLANYGYTF.

The chain links TRBV5-4 to TRBJ1-6; 8 positions match TRBD1. Germline V gene lookup returns CDR1 SGHNT and CDR2 YYREEE (reference sequence). This CDR3 spans 14 amino acids. After removal of 1 base from V and 10 bases from J, the junction contained 4 bases not matched to a gene. CDR3 sequence reads: CASSLTGGGSPLHF. The CDR3 bases are TGTGCCAGCAGCTTGACAGGGGGGGGGTCACCCCTCCACTTT.